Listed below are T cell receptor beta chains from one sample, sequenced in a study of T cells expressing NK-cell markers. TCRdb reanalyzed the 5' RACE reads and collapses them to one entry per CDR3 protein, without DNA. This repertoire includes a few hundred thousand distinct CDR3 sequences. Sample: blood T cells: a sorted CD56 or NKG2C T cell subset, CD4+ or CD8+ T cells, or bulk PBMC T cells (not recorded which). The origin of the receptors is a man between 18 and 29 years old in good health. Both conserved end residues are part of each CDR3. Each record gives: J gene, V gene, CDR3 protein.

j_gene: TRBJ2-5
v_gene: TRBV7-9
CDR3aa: CASSLGTSGSGETQYF

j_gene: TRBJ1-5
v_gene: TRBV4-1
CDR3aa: CASSQVSGGNQPQHF

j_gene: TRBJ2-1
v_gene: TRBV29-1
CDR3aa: CSVYSTGKTGNEQFF

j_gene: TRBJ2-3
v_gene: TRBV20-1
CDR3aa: CSPYDGADTQYF

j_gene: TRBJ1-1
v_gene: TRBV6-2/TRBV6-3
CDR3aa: CASSPQGTGNTEAFF

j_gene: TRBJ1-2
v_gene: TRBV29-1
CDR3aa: CSVDQGYGYTF

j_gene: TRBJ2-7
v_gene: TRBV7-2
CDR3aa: CASSFVEGPEQYF

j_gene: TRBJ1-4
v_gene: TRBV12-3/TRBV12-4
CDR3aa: CASSFSRAVQLEEKLFF

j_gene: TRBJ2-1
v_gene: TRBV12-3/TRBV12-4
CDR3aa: CASSLALGEQFF

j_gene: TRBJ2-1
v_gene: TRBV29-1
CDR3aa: CSVVHSGRVANEQFF

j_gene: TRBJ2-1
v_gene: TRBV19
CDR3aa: CASSPEGGYNEQFF

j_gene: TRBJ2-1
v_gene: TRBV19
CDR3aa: CASSIGWREGLYNEQFF

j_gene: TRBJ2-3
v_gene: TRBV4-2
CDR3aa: CASSAKEADTQYF

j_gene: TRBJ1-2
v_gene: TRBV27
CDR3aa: CASSTGGLGYTF

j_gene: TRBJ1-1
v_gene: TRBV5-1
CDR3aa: CASSLATALNTEAFF

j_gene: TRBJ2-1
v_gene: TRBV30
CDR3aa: CAWRPWMDEQFF

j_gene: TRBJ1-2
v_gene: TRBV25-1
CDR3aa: CASSVGRGYTF

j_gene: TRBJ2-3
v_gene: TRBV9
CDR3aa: CASSVGGQTSTDTQYF

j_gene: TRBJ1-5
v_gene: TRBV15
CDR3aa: CATGTEQGNQPQHF

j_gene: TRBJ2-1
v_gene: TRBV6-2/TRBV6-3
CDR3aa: CASSSSFVGFPENEQFF

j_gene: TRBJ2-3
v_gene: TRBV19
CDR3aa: CATGVSRTDTQYF

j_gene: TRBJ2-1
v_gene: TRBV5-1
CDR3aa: CASSLDSGDYNEQFF

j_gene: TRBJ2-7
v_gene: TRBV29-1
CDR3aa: CSVVSQKRTYEQYF

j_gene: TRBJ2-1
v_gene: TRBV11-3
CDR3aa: CASTGAGAFEEQFF

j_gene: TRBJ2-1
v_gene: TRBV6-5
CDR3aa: CASSYTSGGINEQFF

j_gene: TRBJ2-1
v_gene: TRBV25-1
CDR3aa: CASSEGLVNEQFF

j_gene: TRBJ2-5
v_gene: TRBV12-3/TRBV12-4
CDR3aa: CASSSSLVETQYF

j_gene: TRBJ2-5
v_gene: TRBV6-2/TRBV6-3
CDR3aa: CASSPPRFQETQYF

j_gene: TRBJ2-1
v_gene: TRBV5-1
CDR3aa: CASSLSGSISYNEQFF

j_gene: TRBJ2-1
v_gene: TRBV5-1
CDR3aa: CASSSRQSSSYNEQFF

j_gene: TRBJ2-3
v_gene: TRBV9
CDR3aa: CASSFTGTPSTDTQYF

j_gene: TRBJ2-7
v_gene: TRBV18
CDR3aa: CASSPPSGQLYEQYF

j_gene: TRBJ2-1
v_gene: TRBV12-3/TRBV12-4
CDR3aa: CASQTPPIAYNEQFF

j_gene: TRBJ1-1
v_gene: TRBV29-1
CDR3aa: CSVAHGGTEAFF

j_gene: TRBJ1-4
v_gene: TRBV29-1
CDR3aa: CSAVGATNEKLFF

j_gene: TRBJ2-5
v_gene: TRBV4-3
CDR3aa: CASSQDRAVGTQYF

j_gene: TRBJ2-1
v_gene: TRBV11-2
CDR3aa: CASSSGLGRFF

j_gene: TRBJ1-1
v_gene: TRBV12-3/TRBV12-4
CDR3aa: CASSQRPRTEAFF

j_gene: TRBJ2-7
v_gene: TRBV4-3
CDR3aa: CASSQDVLGWREQYF

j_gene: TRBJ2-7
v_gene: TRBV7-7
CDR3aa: CASSPLGQGSEQYF

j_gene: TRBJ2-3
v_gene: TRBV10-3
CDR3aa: CATESERGASDTQYF

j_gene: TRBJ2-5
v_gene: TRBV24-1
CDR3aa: CATSNLGQGTETQYF

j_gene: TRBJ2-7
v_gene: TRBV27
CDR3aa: CASSSGQGEIYEQYF

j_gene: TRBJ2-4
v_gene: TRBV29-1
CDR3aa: CSVEGVGGGNIQYF

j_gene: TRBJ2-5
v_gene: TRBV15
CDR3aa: CATSRELLAGGETQYF

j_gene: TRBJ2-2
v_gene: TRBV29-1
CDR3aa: CSVEVLSGELFF

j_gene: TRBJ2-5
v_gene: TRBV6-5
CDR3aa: CASSSGWGRGETQYF

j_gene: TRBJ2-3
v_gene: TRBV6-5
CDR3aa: CASSYSEVGTDTQYF

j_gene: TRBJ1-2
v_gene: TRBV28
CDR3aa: CASSTRDSLNGYTF

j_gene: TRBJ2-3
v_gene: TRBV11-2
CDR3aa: CASSLAPITDTQYF

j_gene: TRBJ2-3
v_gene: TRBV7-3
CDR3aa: CASSLPSGRGADTQYF